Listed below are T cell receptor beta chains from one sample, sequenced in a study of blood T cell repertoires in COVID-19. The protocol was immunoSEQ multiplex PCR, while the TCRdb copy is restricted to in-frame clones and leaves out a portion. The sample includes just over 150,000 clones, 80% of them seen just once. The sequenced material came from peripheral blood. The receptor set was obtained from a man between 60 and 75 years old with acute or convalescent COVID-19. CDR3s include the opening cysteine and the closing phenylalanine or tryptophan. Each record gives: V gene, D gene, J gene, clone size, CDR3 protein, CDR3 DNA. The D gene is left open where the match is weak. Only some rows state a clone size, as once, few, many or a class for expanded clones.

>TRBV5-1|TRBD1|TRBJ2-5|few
CASSLSTGGREETQYF
TGCGCCAGCAGCCTATCGACAGGGGGACGGGAAGAGACCCAGTACTTC
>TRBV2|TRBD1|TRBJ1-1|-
CASSPLPADRDNTEAFF
TGTGCCAGCAGTCCCTTACCCGCCGACAGGGACAACACTGAAGCTTTCTTT
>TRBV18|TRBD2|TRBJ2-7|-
CASSGTSGTYYEQYF
TGTGCCAGCTCAGGGACTAGCGGGACCTACTACGAGCAGTACTTC
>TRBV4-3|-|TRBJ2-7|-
CASSQGQGTLYEQYF
TGCGCCAGCAGCCAAGGACAAGGGACACTATACGAGCAGTACTTC
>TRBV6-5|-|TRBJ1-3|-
CASKEGSGNTIYF
TGTGCCAGCAAGGAGGGATCGGGAAACACCATATATTTT
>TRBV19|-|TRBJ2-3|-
CASSIAGIDTQYF
TGTGCCAGTAGTATTGCGGGGATAGATACGCAGTATTTT
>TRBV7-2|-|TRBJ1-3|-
CASSPGASWGGNTIYF
TGTGCCAGCAGCCCAGGGGCCTCTTGGGGTGGAAACACCATATATTTT
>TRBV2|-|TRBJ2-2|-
CAGSINRNTGELFF
TGTGCCGGCAGTATTAACAGGAACACCGGGGAGCTGTTTTTT
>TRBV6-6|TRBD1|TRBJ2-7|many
CASSYDRGLYEQYF
TGTGCCAGCAGTTACGACAGGGGGTTATACGAGCAGTACTTC
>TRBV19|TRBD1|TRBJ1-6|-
CASSRDREASPLHF
TGTGCCAGTAGTCGAGACAGGGAGGCTTCACCCCTCCACTTT
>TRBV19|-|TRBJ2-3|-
CASSNGDSRDTQYF
TGTGCCAGTAGTAACGGGGATTCTAGAGATACGCAGTATTTT
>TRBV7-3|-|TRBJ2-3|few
CASSPGIASTDTQYF
TGTGCCAGCAGCCCAGGGATCGCTAGCACAGATACGCAGTATTTT
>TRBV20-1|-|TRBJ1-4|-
CSASLNEKLFF
TGCAGTGCTAGTCTTAATGAAAAACTGTTTTTT
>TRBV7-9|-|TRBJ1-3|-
CASSRDNLSGNTIYF
TGTGCCAGCAGCCGGGACAATCTCTCTGGAAACACCATATATTTT
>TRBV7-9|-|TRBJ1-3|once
CASSFREGVYGNTIYF
TGTGCCAGCAGCTTTCGGGAGGGGGTTTATGGAAACACCATATATTTT
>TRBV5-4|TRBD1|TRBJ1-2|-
CASSITGGGQNNYGYTF
TGTGCCAGCAGCATAACAGGGGGCGGTCAAAATAACTATGGCTACACCTTC
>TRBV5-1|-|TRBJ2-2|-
CASNHGNTGELFF
TGCGCCAGCAATCACGGGAACACCGGGGAGCTGTTTTTT
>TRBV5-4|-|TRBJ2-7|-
CASSKNGNREGEQYF
TGTGCCAGCAGCAAGAACGGAAACAGGGAAGGAGAGCAGTACTTC
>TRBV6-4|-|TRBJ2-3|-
CASSADDSSTDTQYF
TGTGCCAGCAGTGCCGACGACAGTAGCACAGATACGCAGTATTTT
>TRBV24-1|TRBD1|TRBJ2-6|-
CATSGDRGISGANVLTF
TGTGCCACCTCCGGGGACAGGGGGATCTCTGGGGCCAACGTCCTGACTTTC
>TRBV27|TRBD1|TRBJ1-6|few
CASKLRDRAMSPLHF
TGTGCCAGCAAGCTTCGGGACAGGGCAATGTCACCCCTCCACTTT
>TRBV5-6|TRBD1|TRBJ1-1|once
CASSLETGGRAEAFF
TGTGCCAGCAGCTTGGAAACAGGGGGCAGGGCTGAAGCTTTCTTT
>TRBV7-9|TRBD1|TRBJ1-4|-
CASSPQGANNEKLFF
TGTGCCAGCAGCCCACAGGGGGCAAATAATGAAAAACTGTTTTTT
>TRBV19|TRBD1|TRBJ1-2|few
CASSTQGARSYGYTF
TGTGCCAGTAGTACACAGGGGGCGCGGAGCTATGGCTACACCTTC
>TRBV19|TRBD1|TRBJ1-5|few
CASSREGTGVQPQHF
TGTGCCAGTAGTCGCGAGGGGACAGGGGTTCAGCCCCAGCATTTT
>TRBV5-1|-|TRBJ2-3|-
CASSLGETTDTQYF
TGCGCCAGCAGCTTGGGCGAAACCACAGATACGCAGTATTTT
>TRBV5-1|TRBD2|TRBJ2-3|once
CASSLALAGDTQYF
TGCGCCAGCAGCTTGGCCCTAGCGGGAGATACGCAGTATTTT
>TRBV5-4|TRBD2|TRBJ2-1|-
CASSLGTSGAFNEQFF
TGTGCCAGCAGCTTGGGGACTAGCGGGGCTTTCAATGAGCAGTTCTTC
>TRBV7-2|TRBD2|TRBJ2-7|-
CASSLTTGLAGGSEQYF
TGTGCCAGCAGCTTAACGACGGGACTAGCGGGGGGAAGCGAGCAGTACTTC
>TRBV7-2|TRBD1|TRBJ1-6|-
CASSPDPPGGSPLHF
TGTGCCAGCAGCCCAGACCCACCAGGGGGTTCACCCCTCCACTTT
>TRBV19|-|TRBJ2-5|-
CASSILAGLLETQYF
TGTGCCAGTAGTATATTGGCAGGGTTACTCGAGACCCAGTACTTC
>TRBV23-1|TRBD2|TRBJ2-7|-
CACPSKGTTYEQYF
TGCGCCTGTCCTTCGAAAGGGACTACCTACGAGCAGTACTTC
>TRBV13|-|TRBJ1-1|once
CASSSTDLNTEAFF
TGTGCCAGCAGCTCGACAGATTTGAACACTGAAGCTTTCTTT
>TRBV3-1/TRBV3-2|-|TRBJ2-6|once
CASSSQGSGANVLTF
TGTGCCAGCAGCAGTCAGGGATCCGGGGCCAACGTCCTGACTTTC
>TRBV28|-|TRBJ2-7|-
CASSPPRAWTYEQYF
TGTGCCAGCAGCCCTCCCAGGGCGTGGACCTACGAGCAGTACTTC
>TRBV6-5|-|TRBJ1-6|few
CASSYSTTVGSPLHF
TGTGCCAGCAGTTACTCGACCACCGTCGGGTCACCCCTCCACTTT
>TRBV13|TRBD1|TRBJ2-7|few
CASSQGQGMYEQYF
TGTGCCAGCAGCCAGGGACAGGGGATGTACGAGCAGTACTTC
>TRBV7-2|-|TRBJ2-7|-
CASSPGQIYEQYF
TGTGCCAGCAGCCCGGGACAAATATACGAGCAGTACTTC
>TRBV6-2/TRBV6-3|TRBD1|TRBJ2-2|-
CASSTGTGAGELFF
TGTGCCAGCAGTACCGGGACAGGGGCCGGGGAGCTGTTTTTT
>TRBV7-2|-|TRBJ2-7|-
CASSLDSGVYEQYF
TGTGCCAGCAGCTTAGATTCGGGGGTTTACGAGCAGTACTTC
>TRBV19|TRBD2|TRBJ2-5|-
CASSIGSGGVETQYF
TGTGCCAGTAGTATAGGTAGCGGGGGGGTTGAGACCCAGTACTTC